Listed below are T cell receptor beta chains from one sample, sequenced in a study of blood T cell repertoires in COVID-19. TCRdb's copy holds only in-frame clones and misses some; the assay was immunoSEQ multiplex PCR. Here the sample spans about 140,000 clones, 70% to 90% being singletons. Sequenced sample: peripheral blood. The receptors were gathered from a man aged 50-60 years with acute or convalescent COVID-19. Both conserved end residues are part of each CDR3. Each record gives: J gene, D gene, V gene, clone size, CDR3 protein, CDR3 DNA. A D gene is named only where the DNA matches it firmly. Size is stated for part of the rows, as once, few or many counts, or as a class when the clone is expanded.

J gene: TRBJ2-1; D gene: .; V gene: TRBV5-6; clone size: once; CDR3 protein: CASSFGGYEQFF; CDR3 DNA: TGTGCCAGCAGCTTTGGGGGGTATGAGCAGTTCTTC
J gene: TRBJ2-7; D gene: .; V gene: TRBV12-3/TRBV12-4; clone size: .; CDR3 protein: CASTTGTYEQYF; CDR3 DNA: TGTGCCAGCACGACAGGAACCTACGAGCAGTACTTC
J gene: TRBJ1-6; D gene: .; V gene: TRBV14; clone size: .; CDR3 protein: CASSHVGSSYNSPLHF; CDR3 DNA: TGTGCCAGCAGCCACGTAGGGAGCTCCTATAATTCACCCCTCCACTTT
J gene: TRBJ1-1; D gene: .; V gene: TRBV11-3; clone size: .; CDR3 protein: CASSQTEGVEAFF; CDR3 DNA: TGTGCCAGCAGCCAGACCGAGGGAGTAGAAGCTTTCTTT
J gene: TRBJ2-7; D gene: TRBD1; V gene: TRBV24-1; clone size: .; CDR3 protein: CATSDPGTGGYNEQYF; CDR3 DNA: TGTGCCACCAGTGATCCCGGGACAGGGGGCTACAACGAGCAGTACTTC
J gene: TRBJ2-1; D gene: TRBD2; V gene: TRBV12-5; clone size: .; CDR3 protein: CASGPGTSGYNEQFF; CDR3 DNA: TGTGCTAGTGGGCCCGGGACTAGCGGGTACAATGAGCAGTTCTTC
J gene: TRBJ1-2; D gene: TRBD1; V gene: TRBV28; clone size: .; CDR3 protein: CASSATGGYGGYTF; CDR3 DNA: TGTGCCAGCAGTGCCACAGGGGGCTATGGTGGCTACACCTTC
J gene: TRBJ1-5; D gene: TRBD1; V gene: TRBV5-1; clone size: .; CDR3 protein: CASSLDSTGYQPQHF; CDR3 DNA: TGCGCCAGCAGCTTGGACTCGACAGGGTATCAGCCCCAGCATTTT
J gene: TRBJ2-3; D gene: TRBD2; V gene: TRBV2; clone size: .; CDR3 protein: CATEREKVSDTQYF; CDR3 DNA: TGTGCCACGGAGCGGGAGAAGGTCTCAGATACGCAGTATTTT
J gene: TRBJ2-1; D gene: TRBD2; V gene: TRBV5-4; clone size: .; CDR3 protein: CASSWGGLATGNEQFF; CDR3 DNA: TGTGCCAGCAGCTGGGGGGGACTAGCTACCGGCAATGAGCAGTTCTTC
J gene: TRBJ2-7; D gene: TRBD1; V gene: TRBV29-1; clone size: .; CDR3 protein: CSVSWTGRSYEQYF; CDR3 DNA: TGCAGCGTTTCCTGGACAGGTCGCTCCTACGAGCAGTACTTC
J gene: TRBJ1-1; D gene: .; V gene: TRBV4-1; clone size: .; CDR3 protein: CASSHIRGEAFF; CDR3 DNA: TGCGCCAGCAGCCATATACGAGGGGAAGCTTTCTTT
J gene: TRBJ1-5; D gene: .; V gene: TRBV5-3; clone size: .; CDR3 protein: CARSLGHLYSNQPQHF; CDR3 DNA: TGTGCCAGAAGCTTGGGACACCTCTATAGCAATCAGCCCCAGCATTTT
J gene: TRBJ2-1; D gene: TRBD2; V gene: TRBV7-2; clone size: .; CDR3 protein: CASSLESGGTNEQFF; CDR3 DNA: TGTGCCAGCAGCTTAGAGAGCGGGGGGACAAATGAGCAGTTCTTC
J gene: TRBJ2-1; D gene: .; V gene: TRBV7-3; clone size: .; CDR3 protein: CASSLGGSGEQFF; CDR3 DNA: TGTGCCAGCAGCTTAGGGGGCTCGGGGGAGCAGTTCTTC
J gene: TRBJ1-2; D gene: .; V gene: TRBV5-6; clone size: once; CDR3 protein: CASSGQNYGYTF; CDR3 DNA: TGTGCCAGCAGCGGACAGAACTATGGCTACACCTTC
J gene: TRBJ2-7; D gene: TRBD1; V gene: TRBV9; clone size: .; CDR3 protein: CASSFRQGGEQYF; CDR3 DNA: TGTGCCAGCAGCTTCAGACAGGGCGGCGAGCAGTACTTC
J gene: TRBJ2-7; D gene: TRBD2; V gene: TRBV7-8; clone size: .; CDR3 protein: CASSLGTWTSGGPPYEQYF; CDR3 DNA: TGTGCCAGCAGCTTAGGAACTTGGACTAGCGGGGGCCCTCCCTACGAGCAGTACTTC
J gene: TRBJ2-3; D gene: TRBD1; V gene: TRBV5-1; clone size: .; CDR3 protein: CASSGQGMADTQYF; CDR3 DNA: TGCGCCAGCTCGGGACAGGGTATGGCAGATACGCAGTATTTT
J gene: TRBJ2-7; D gene: .; V gene: TRBV24-1; clone size: .; CDR3 protein: CATSGSTGTPYEQYF; CDR3 DNA: TGTGCCACCAGTGGTTCTACAGGGACCCCCTACGAGCAGTACTTC
J gene: TRBJ2-1; D gene: TRBD1; V gene: TRBV13; clone size: .; CDR3 protein: CASGQGAGHDEQFF; CDR3 DNA: TGTGCCAGCGGCCAGGGGGCGGGACACGATGAGCAGTTCTTC
J gene: TRBJ2-1; D gene: TRBD2; V gene: TRBV15; clone size: .; CDR3 protein: CATSRQSTGTSGAKFF; CDR3 DNA: TGTGCCACCAGCAGACAATCAACCGGGACTAGCGGGGCAAAGTTCTTC
J gene: TRBJ2-2; D gene: .; V gene: TRBV5-8; clone size: .; CDR3 protein: CASSLGTERNTGELFF; CDR3 DNA: TGTGCCAGCAGCTTGGGGACAGAGCGGAACACCGGGGAGCTGTTTTTT
J gene: TRBJ2-3; D gene: TRBD2; V gene: TRBV4-2; clone size: .; CDR3 protein: CASSRTSGGFTDTQYF; CDR3 DNA: TGTGCCAGCAGCCGAACTAGCGGGGGCTTCACAGATACGCAGTATTTT
J gene: TRBJ1-5; D gene: .; V gene: TRBV12-5; clone size: .; CDR3 protein: CASGPTIGGNSNQPQHF; CDR3 DNA: TGTGCTAGTGGTCCAACCATCGGCGGAAATAGCAATCAGCCCCAGCATTTT
J gene: TRBJ2-2; D gene: TRBD2; V gene: TRBV5-1; clone size: .; CDR3 protein: CASSPGTSGNTGELFF; CDR3 DNA: TGCGCCAGCAGCCCAGGGACTAGCGGAAACACCGGGGAGCTGTTTTTT
J gene: TRBJ2-4; D gene: TRBD2; V gene: TRBV27; clone size: .; CDR3 protein: CASSRLAGDPRLAKNIQYF; CDR3 DNA: TGTGCCAGCAGCAGACTAGCGGGGGATCCCAGGTTAGCCAAAAACATTCAGTACTTC
J gene: TRBJ1-1; D gene: .; V gene: TRBV4-2; clone size: .; CDR3 protein: CASMRETNTEAFF; CDR3 DNA: TGTGCCAGCATGAGGGAAACGAACACTGAAGCTTTCTTT
J gene: TRBJ2-1; D gene: .; V gene: TRBV5-5; clone size: .; CDR3 protein: CASSPGDSPMAFF; CDR3 DNA: TGTGCCAGCAGCCCCGGTGACAGCCCAATGGCGTTCTTC
J gene: TRBJ1-5; D gene: .; V gene: TRBV6-5; clone size: few; CDR3 protein: CASSSYQPQHF; CDR3 DNA: TGTGCCAGCAGTTCGTATCAGCCCCAGCATTTT
J gene: TRBJ2-5; D gene: .; V gene: TRBV2; clone size: .; CDR3 protein: CASSEYGLQQETQYF; CDR3 DNA: TGTGCCAGCAGTGAATACGGACTACAACAAGAGACCCAGTACTTC
J gene: TRBJ1-2; D gene: TRBD1; V gene: TRBV2; clone size: .; CDR3 protein: CASTKQGQGAMIGYTF; CDR3 DNA: TGTGCCAGCACGAAGCAGGGACAGGGGGCGATGATTGGCTACACCTTC
J gene: TRBJ2-7; D gene: .; V gene: TRBV12-3/TRBV12-4; clone size: .; CDR3 protein: CASSLNRANF; CDR3 DNA: TGTGCCAGCAGTTTAAACAGAGCCAACTTC
J gene: TRBJ1-2; D gene: .; V gene: TRBV14; clone size: few; CDR3 protein: CASSQSGVINYGYTF; CDR3 DNA: TGTGCCAGCAGCCAAAGCGGGGTCATTAACTATGGCTACACCTTC
J gene: TRBJ2-2; D gene: .; V gene: TRBV3-1/TRBV3-2; clone size: .; CDR3 protein: CASSRRGSSYTGELFF; CDR3 DNA: TGTGCCAGCAGCCGCCGGGGGTCCTCATACACCGGGGAGCTGTTTTTT